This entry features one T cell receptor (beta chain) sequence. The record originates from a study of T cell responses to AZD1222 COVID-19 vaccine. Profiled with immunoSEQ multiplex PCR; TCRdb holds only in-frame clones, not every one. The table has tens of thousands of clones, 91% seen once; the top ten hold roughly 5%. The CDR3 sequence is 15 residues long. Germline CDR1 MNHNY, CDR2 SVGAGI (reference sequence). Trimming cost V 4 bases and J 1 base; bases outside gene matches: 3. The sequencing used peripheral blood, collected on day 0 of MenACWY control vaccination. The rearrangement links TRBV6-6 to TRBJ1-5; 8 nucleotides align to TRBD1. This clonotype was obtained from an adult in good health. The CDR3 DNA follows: TGTGCCAGCAGTTGGGACAGGATCAGCAATCAGCCCCAGCATTTT. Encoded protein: CASSWDRISNQPQHF.